A selection of T cell receptor beta chains follows, all from one sample in a study of blood T cell repertoires in COVID-19. Produced via immunoSEQ multiplex PCR; TCRdb's table is partial and in-frame only. Of 10,000 to 11,000 clones listed, 75% to 90% are singletons. The sequenced material came from peripheral blood. The receptor source for this set is a man between 70 and 80 years old with active COVID-19. The CDR3 runs from the conserved cysteine through the conserved F or W. D genes are given only for firm matches. Only part of the rows carry a size: once, few, many, or a class if the clone is expanded.

j_call	d_call	v_call	clone_size	cdr3_nt	cdr3_aa
TRBJ2-7	TRBD1	TRBV5-1	NA	TGCGCCAGCAGCGTACAGGGGGCCATCAACGAGCAGTACTTC	CASSVQGAINEQYF
TRBJ2-1	NA	TRBV2	few	TGTGCCAGCAGTTATCAGCGGTACAATGAGCAGTTCTTC	CASSYQRYNEQFF
TRBJ2-3	TRBD2	TRBV29-1	NA	TGCAGCGTTGACAGTCCTGGCGGGGGGACGGCAACCAGCACAGATACGCAGTATTTT	CSVDSPGGGTATSTDTQYF
TRBJ2-2	NA	TRBV5-1	NA	TGCGCCAGCAGCTTGAACAGTAACACCGGGGAGCTGTTTTTT	CASSLNSNTGELFF
TRBJ2-3	NA	TRBV7-9	NA	TGTGCCAGCAGCTCCGCTCACAGGTCGCCAGATACGCAGTATTTT	CASSSAHRSPDTQYF
TRBJ1-2	NA	TRBV5-1	NA	TGCGCCAGCAGCCCAAAGCCAGGAACCCAAACTTATGGCTACACCTTC	CASSPKPGTQTYGYTF
TRBJ2-7	NA	TRBV27	NA	TGTGCCAGCTTCTCCAGCTCCTACGAGCAGTACTTC	CASFSSSYEQYF
TRBJ2-1	TRBD1	TRBV18	NA	TGTGCCAGCTCACCAAGAGACAGGGTAGGGGAGCAGTTCTTC	CASSPRDRVGEQFF
TRBJ2-2	NA	TRBV12-3/TRBV12-4	few	TGTGCCAGCAGTTTACGCACCGGGGAGCTGTTTTTT	CASSLRTGELFF
TRBJ1-6	TRBD1	TRBV6-5	few	TGTGCCAGCAGACCGGGACAGCTGAATTCACCCCTCCACTTT	CASRPGQLNSPLHF
TRBJ2-7	TRBD1	TRBV18	NA	TGTGCCAGCTCACAACAAGGGACAGGGCAACGGGGCGAGCAGTACTTC	CASSQQGTGQRGEQYF
TRBJ1-1	TRBD1	TRBV6-5	NA	TGTGCCAGCAGTTACGGGACAGGGTCTATGAACACTGAAGCTTTCTTT	CASSYGTGSMNTEAFF
TRBJ2-3	NA	TRBV10-3	NA	TGTGCCATCAGTGAGTTTCAGGCTACAGATACGCAGTATTTT	CAISEFQATDTQYF
TRBJ1-1	TRBD1	TRBV11-2	NA	TGTGCCAGCAGCCCGGACAGGGTGAGGACTGAAGCTTTCTTT	CASSPDRVRTEAFF
TRBJ2-7	NA	TRBV3-1/TRBV3-2	NA	TGTGCCAGCAGCCAAAAGTGGGGCCCCTACGAGCAGTACTTC	CASSQKWGPYEQYF
TRBJ2-5	TRBD1	TRBV4-3	NA	TGCGCCAGCAGCCAAGGGACAGGGCGGGAGACCCAGTACTTC	CASSQGTGRETQYF
TRBJ2-3	NA	TRBV12-3/TRBV12-4	NA	TGTGCCAGCACCCGGGGGGCCACAGATACGCAGTATTTT	CASTRGATDTQYF
TRBJ2-1	NA	TRBV5-1	NA	TGCGCCAGCAGCCGCTACGGGACTCGGGATGAGCAGTTCTTC	CASSRYGTRDEQFF
TRBJ1-2	NA	TRBV9	NA	TGTGCCAGCAGCGCGCTCAGGGGTAACTATGGCTACACCTTC	CASSALRGNYGYTF
TRBJ1-2	NA	TRBV7-8	NA	TGTGCCAGCAGCTCCGGGATCGTCAACTATGGCTACACCTTC	CASSSGIVNYGYTF
TRBJ2-1	TRBD2	TRBV7-2	NA	TGTGCCAGCAGCCCTAGCGGGGTCGTGGAGCAGTTCTTC	CASSPSGVVEQFF
TRBJ1-2	NA	TRBV3-1/TRBV3-2	NA	TGTGCCAGCAGCCAAGATAGGCGGGGGGTTAACTATGGCTACACCTTC	CASSQDRRGVNYGYTF
TRBJ1-2	TRBD1	TRBV19	NA	TGTGCCAGTAGTATGGTCAGGGGGCTTGGCTACACCTTC	CASSMVRGLGYTF
TRBJ1-5	TRBD1	TRBV7-2	NA	TGTGCCAGCAGCGGCGGCAACAGGGGTGGCAATCAGCCCCAGCATTTT	CASSGGNRGGNQPQHF
TRBJ1-1	NA	TRBV28	few	TGTGCCAGCCGTAGGGGAACTGAAGCTTTCTTT	CASRRGTEAFF
TRBJ1-5	TRBD1	TRBV29-1	NA	TGCAGCGCTACAGGGGCCCATGGTCAGCCCCAGCATTTT	CSATGAHGQPQHF
TRBJ1-5	TRBD1	TRBV6-6	NA	TGTGCCAGCAGTCGGGACAGCTCACGCAATCAGCCCCAGCATTTT	CASSRDSSRNQPQHF
TRBJ2-1	TRBD2	TRBV7-9	medium-sized	TGTGCCAGCAGCTTTCGCGGGGGGGCTAGAAATGAGCAGTTCTTC	CASSFRGGARNEQFF